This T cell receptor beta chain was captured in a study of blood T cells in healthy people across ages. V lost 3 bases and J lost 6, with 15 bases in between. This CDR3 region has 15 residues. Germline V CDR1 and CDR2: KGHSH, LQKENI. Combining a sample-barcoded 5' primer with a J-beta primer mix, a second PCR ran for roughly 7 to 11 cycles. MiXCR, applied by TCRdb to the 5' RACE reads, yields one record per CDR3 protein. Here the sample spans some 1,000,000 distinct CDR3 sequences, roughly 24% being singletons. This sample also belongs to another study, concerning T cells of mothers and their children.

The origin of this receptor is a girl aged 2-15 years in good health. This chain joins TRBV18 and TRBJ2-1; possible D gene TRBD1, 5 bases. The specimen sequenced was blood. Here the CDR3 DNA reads TGTGCCAGCTCACCGGGGCAGGACCTAGTCAATGAGCAGTTCTTC. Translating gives CASSPGQDLVNEQFF.